What follows are 14 T cell receptor beta chains derived from one specimen sequenced in a study of shared clonotypes between healthy human individuals. TCRdb's copy holds only in-frame clones and misses some; the assay was immunoSEQ multiplex PCR. The data contain approximately 980,000 clones, over 75% of them singletons. The sequencing input was memory CD4+ T cells sorted from blood. Subset denoted: CD45RA-negative fraction. Source of these receptors: a man aged 18-30 years in good health.

This clone came up a few times. This chain joins TRBV27 and TRBJ2-3; 8 bases agree with TRBD2. With V trimmed by 5 bases and J by 3 bases, 10 bases remained unmatched. The CDR3 consists of 16 residues. CDR1 MNHEY and CDR2 SMNVEV come from the germline V gene (reference sequence). The CDR3 DNA reads as TGTGCCAGCAGTCCTCAGCGGGGGTCTCCGACAGATACGCAGTATTTT. Translating gives CASSPQRGSPTDTQYF.

CDR3 in amino acids: CASSLDWSNQPQHF. The CDR3 DNA reads as TGTGCCAGCAGTTTAGATTGGAGCAATCAGCCCCAGCATTTT. The V gene is TRBV28, the J gene TRBJ1-5; D gene uncertain. This CDR3 comprises 14 residues. The ends were cut back, 2 bases at V and 1 base at J, with 6 bases in the middle. Germline V gene sequence: CDR1 MDHEN, CDR2 SYDVKM.

The CDR3: CASSSADRGRDAFF. As DNA, the CDR3 is TGTGCCAGCAGTTCGGCTGACAGGGGGCGGGATGCTTTCTTT. The rearrangement joins TRBV28 to TRBJ1-1; 10 positions match TRBD1. Germline V gene data show CDR1 as MDHEN and CDR2 as SYDVKM. This CDR3 spans 14 amino acids. Germline trimming cut 4 bases from V and 11 bases from J; bases unmatched to any gene: 10.

The genes are TRBV30 and TRBJ1-4; D is unresolved. Germline V gene data show CDR1 as GTSNPN and CDR2 as SVGIG (reference sequence). The CDR3 runs to 15 residues. V gave up 1 base and J gave up 0 bases, with 9 bases separating them. CDR3 DNA: TGTGCCTGGAGTGAATGGGAAGCAACTAATGAAAAACTGTTTTTT. Amino acids: CAWSEWEATNEKLFF.

This clone was observed a few times. This sample includes further DNA sequences coding for the same CDR3. The V call is TRBV5-1, the J call TRBJ1-2; tentative D call: TRBD1 (6 bases). Trimming pared 4 bases from V and 2 bases from J, leaving 12 bases between. CDR1 is SGHRS and CDR2 is YFSETQ in the germline V gene. The CDR3 covers 14 residues. CDR3 DNA sequence: TGCGCCAGCAGCCCAGATCAGGGGAACTATGGCTACACCTTC. This codes for CASSPDQGNYGYTF. The whole variable domain, filled in from reference TRBV5-1 and TRBJ1-2, reads KAGVTQTPRYLIKTRGQQVTLSCSPISGHRSVSWYQQTPGQGLQFLFEYFSETQRNKGNFPGRFSGRQFSNSRSEMNVSTLELGDSALYLCASSPDQGNYGYTFGSGTRLTVV.

The chain employs TRBV2 and TRBJ2-1, with a tentative D call TRBD2 (6 bases). V was shortened by 4 bases and J by 6 bases, with 13 bases between the two germline ends. The CDR3 loop spans 14 amino acids. Germline CDR1 SNHLY, CDR2 FYNNEI. CDR3 region: CASSGPTRANEQFF. CDR3 bases: TGTGCCAGCAGTGGCCCGACTAGGGCCAATGAGCAGTTCTTC.

The V call is TRBV7-2, the J call TRBJ2-5, with 8 positions matching TRBD1. The CDR3 runs to 16 residues. CDR1 and CDR2 (germline): SGHTA, FQGNSA. The trim removed 3 bases at V and 1 base at J, leaving 7 bases unmatched. The chain's CDR3 is CASSFPKTGVQETQYF. CDR3 DNA sequence: TGTGCCAGCAGCTTTCCGAAGACAGGGGTCCAAGAGACCCAGTACTTC.

The V gene is TRBV11-2, the J gene TRBJ2-2; D gene uncertain. The CDR3 contains 16 residues. CDR1 is SGHAT, CDR2 FQNNGV, per germline. V was cut by 2 bases and J by 3 bases, with 13 bases left in between. CDR3 bases: TGTGCCAGCAGCTTACAGACTTGGGTCTACACCGGGGAGCTGTTTTTT. This sequence encodes CASSLQTWVYTGELFF.

This clone was detected a few times. This chain uses TRBV19 with TRBJ1-4; 7 bases are shared with TRBD1. J lost 4 bases, V lost 5 bases, and 7 bases had no gene match. The CDR3 sequence is 15 residues long. Germline CDR1 and CDR2: LNHDA and SQIVND (reference sequence). The CDR3 DNA sequence: TGTGCCAGTAGTCTTCTGACAGGGCTTAATGAAAAACTGTTTTTT. Its protein is CASSLLTGLNEKLFF. Complete variable domain (other parts from reference TRBV19 and TRBJ1-4): DGGITQSPKYLFRKEGQNVTLSCEQNLNHDAMYWYRQDPGQGLRLIYYSQIVNDFQKGDIAEGYSVSREKKESFPLTVTSAQKNPTAFYLCASSLLTGLNEKLFFGSGTQLSVL.

V and J are TRBV11-2 and TRBJ2-5; D unresolved. The V end lost 0 bases, the J end lost 5 bases, and 10 bases lay between the germline ends. Germline values: CDR1 SGHAT, CDR2 FQNNGV. This CDR3 spans 14 amino acids. The CDR3 DNA is TGTGCCAGCAGCTTAGATTGGCTGAGGGAGACCCAGTACTTC. This gives the protein CASSLDWLRETQYF.

This chain links TRBV10-1 with TRBJ2-3; TRBD2 matches at 7 bases. The germline V gene encodes CDR1 WNHNN and CDR2 SYGVQD (reference sequence). Trimming took 0 bases from V and 4 from J; bases not matched to a gene: 4. The CDR3 consists of 15 residues. The CDR3 DNA follows: TGCGCCAGCAGTGAGTCCGCTAGCGGCTCAGATACGCAGTATTTT. Protein sequence: CASSESASGSDTQYF.

The V and J genes are TRBV11-3 and TRBJ2-7; 7 nucleotides line up with TRBD2. Germline V lookup: CDR1 SGHNT, CDR2 YENEEA. V was pared by 5 bases and J by 0 bases, with 7 bases of the junction left unmatched. The CDR3 is 15 residues long. This chain's CDR3 is CASSLGTTSSYEQYF. DNA for the CDR3: TGTGCCAGCAGCCTGGGGACTACCAGCTCCTACGAGCAGTACTTC.

A word on this clone: Other nucleotide sequences in the sample specify the same CDR3. The genes are TRBV4-3 and TRBJ1-1; D uncertain. The CDR3 has 14 amino acids. Between the trimmed V and J ends, which lost 1 base and 0 bases, there was a span of 6 bases. From germline, CDR1 is LGHNA and CDR2 YSLEER. The CDR3 nucleotides are TGCGCCAGCAGCCAAGGGCTGGTGAACACTGAAGCTTTCTTT. Translation: CASSQGLVNTEAFF.

This clone appeared many times. This chain links TRBV6-1 with TRBJ1-1; D is ambiguous. There are 12 residues in the CDR3. In germline, CDR1 is MNHNS, CDR2 SASEGT. Trimming cost V 7 bases and J 5 bases, with 11 bases left between them. As DNA, the CDR3 is TGTGCCAGCACCGAACGGGGAACTGAAGCTTTCTTT. Translation gives CASTERGTEAFF.